The rows below give T cell receptor beta chains drawn from one sample of a study of blood T cells in healthy people across ages. From the 5' RACE reads, TCRdb called clonotypes with MiXCR, one entry per CDR3 protein. The data contain roughly 800,000 distinct CDR3 sequences, roughly 50% of them seen just once; the ten biggest clones take up over 20%. The sample consisted of blood. The receptors originated from a man younger than 40 in good health. The CDR3 runs from the conserved cysteine through the conserved F or W. The order of the fields is J gene, clone size, V gene, D gene, CDR3 DNA, CDR3 protein. D genes are given only for firm matches. A row's size may be missing; if present it is once, few, many or a size class.

>TRBJ2-6|few|TRBV20-1|.
TGCAGTGCCGTGGGTGGGGGGGCCAACGTCCTGACTTTC
CSAVGGGANVLTF
>TRBJ1-1|.|TRBV3-1|.
TGTGCCAGCAGCCAAGCCGCCCAGAACACTGAAGCTTTCTTT
CASSQAAQNTEAFF
>TRBJ2-7|few|TRBV20-1|TRBD1
TGCAGTGCTGTCTGGACAGGGGGCTTCTACGAGCAGTACTTC
CSAVWTGGFYEQYF
>TRBJ1-2|.|TRBV3-1|.
TGTGCCAGCAGCCAAGGAAACCATGGCTACACCTTC
CASSQGNHGYTF
>TRBJ2-7|.|TRBV15|TRBD1
TGTGCCACCAGCAGAGTGACTGGGGACAGGACCTACGAGCAGTACTTC
CATSRVTGDRTYEQYF
>TRBJ1-2|.|TRBV18|.
TGTGCCAGCTCACCAGTCGAACGGAGCTATGGCTACACCTTC
CASSPVERSYGYTF
>TRBJ2-7|few|TRBV25-1|.
TGTGCCAGCAGGGGGGTGACGGGATTTTACTACGAGCAGTACTTC
CASRGVTGFYYEQYF
>TRBJ2-1|.|TRBV29-1|TRBD2
TGCAGCGTTGTGGGGACTAGCAAAACCAATGAGCAGTTCTTC
CSVVGTSKTNEQFF
>TRBJ1-5|.|TRBV28|TRBD1
TGTGCCAGCAGCCTCGGGACAGGGGGCTACAATCAGCCCCAGCATTTT
CASSLGTGGYNQPQHF
>TRBJ2-1|.|TRBV12-3/TRBV12-4|.
TGTGCCAGCAGATTCGAGGATGAGCAGTTCTTC
CASRFEDEQFF
>TRBJ2-2|.|TRBV5-1|.
TGCGCCAGCAGCTTAGGAGTAGGGCCCGGGGAGCTGTTTTTT
CASSLGVGPGELFF
>TRBJ2-7|few|TRBV6-1|.
TGTGCCAGCGAAGTCCCGGACTCTTCGGGATACGAGCAGTACTTC
CASEVPDSSGYEQYF
>TRBJ2-1|.|TRBV4-1|TRBD1
TGCGCCAGCGGACCGACAGGGAACAATGAGCAGTTCTTC
CASGPTGNNEQFF
>TRBJ2-2|few|TRBV29-1|.
TGCAGCGCTAGGCAGGGTATGGGCGGGGAGCTGTTTTTT
CSARQGMGGELFF
>TRBJ2-3|once|TRBV2|TRBD2
TGTGCCAGCAGACGTCTTCGGCGGGAGGCGGGGAACACAGATACGCAGTATTTT
CASRRLRREAGNTDTQYF
>TRBJ2-7|once|TRBV7-2|TRBD2
TGTGCCAGCAGCCCCTTGACTAGCGGGGAGCAGTACTTC
CASSPLTSGEQYF
>TRBJ2-5|.|TRBV7-6|TRBD1
TGTGCCAGCAACATACAGGGGGGACAAGAGACCCAGTACTTC
CASNIQGGQETQYF
>TRBJ2-7|few|TRBV20-1|.
TGCAGTGCTAGAGCAGGGTTTGGTGACGAGCAGTACTTC
CSARAGFGDEQYF
>TRBJ2-3|.|TRBV12-3/TRBV12-4|.
TGTGCCAGCAGTCAACAGAACGGGCCACAAAAGACGCAGTATTTT
CASSQQNGPQKTQYF
>TRBJ2-3|.|TRBV10-1|.
TGCGCCAGCAGTGAGGACCGGACAGAGACAGATACGCAGTATTTT
CASSEDRTETDTQYF
>TRBJ2-1|.|TRBV9|.
TGTGCCAGCAGCCGAGGCGGTAGCGACCTCTACAATGAGCAGTTCTTC
CASSRGGSDLYNEQFF
>TRBJ1-2|.|TRBV15|.
TGTGCCACCAGCAGAGCCGTGGACAGTGTTTTCTATGGCTACACCTTC
CATSRAVDSVFYGYTF
>TRBJ2-1|many|TRBV6-4|.
TGTGCCAGCAGTGTAGACCACGGTGGGTACAATGAGCAGTTCTTC
CASSVDHGGYNEQFF
>TRBJ2-3|.|TRBV4-3|.
TGCGCCAGCAGCCAAGATGGGACGGGAGATACGCAGTATTTT
CASSQDGTGDTQYF
>TRBJ2-7|few|TRBV6-5|TRBD1
TGTGCCAGTAGGGACAGTACCTACGAGCAGTACTTC
CASRDSTYEQYF
>TRBJ2-7|.|TRBV6-6|.
TGTGCCAGCAGTCGAATCCAGGGCCCACGCCACGAGCAGTACTTC
CASSRIQGPRHEQYF
>TRBJ2-3|few|TRBV2|.
TGTGCCAGCAGTCAGGACACCCCTAGCACAGATACGCAGTATTTT
CASSQDTPSTDTQYF
>TRBJ1-4|.|TRBV13|.
TGTGCCAGCAGCTTAGCCCGGACAGACGTCATTGATACGACTAATGAAAAACTGTTTTTT
CASSLARTDVIDTTNEKLFF
>TRBJ1-2|few|TRBV2|.
TGTGCCAGCGAGGGTTCCTCGGATGGCTACACCTTC
CASEGSSDGYTF
>TRBJ2-7|.|TRBV28|.
TGTGCCAGCATAGGGTCTCCGCCTTTAGAGCAGTACTTC
CASIGSPPLEQYF
>TRBJ2-3|.|TRBV7-9|TRBD2
TGTGCCAGCAGCCCCGGACTAGCGGGGGGTGCGGGGAGCACAGATACGCAGTATTTT
CASSPGLAGGAGSTDTQYF
>TRBJ2-5|once|TRBV2|.
TGTGCCAGCAGTGGATGGAGAGGGCAAGAGACCCAGTACTTC
CASSGWRGQETQYF
>TRBJ1-5|many|TRBV2|.
TGTGCCAGCAGTGAAATAATGGACAATCAGCCCCAGCATTTT
CASSEIMDNQPQHF
>TRBJ2-1|.|TRBV20-1|TRBD1
TGCAGCCCTAGACGGGACAGGGGCTTTAGTGAGCAGTTCTTC
CSPRRDRGFSEQFF
>TRBJ2-4|once|TRBV9|.
TGTGCCAGCGCATTGGGGGCCAAAAACATTCAGTACTTC
CASALGAKNIQYF
>TRBJ1-5|few|TRBV20-1|.
TGCAGTGCTCGACCGACCCTAGGACGAAGCAATCAGCCCCAGCATTTT
CSARPTLGRSNQPQHF
>TRBJ2-1|few|TRBV5-1|TRBD1
TGCGCCAGCAGCTTTACAGGGGGAGAGGCCAATGAGCAGTTCTTC
CASSFTGGEANEQFF
>TRBJ2-7|few|TRBV7-2|.
TGTGCCAGCAGCTTAGGACCGCGCCCCATGGGGAGCGAGCAGTACTTC
CASSLGPRPMGSEQYF
>TRBJ1-1|few|TRBV7-9|.
TGTGCCAGCAGCCAAGGGAAGAACACTGAAGCTTTCTTT
CASSQGKNTEAFF
>TRBJ2-5|.|TRBV27|.
TGTGCCAGCAGTTGGGGAGACCCAGCAAGGACCCAGTACTTC
CASSWGDPARTQYF
>TRBJ1-2|.|TRBV7-8|.
TGTGCCAGCACCGGTCTCCGGACAGATAACTATGGCTACACCTTC
CASTGLRTDNYGYTF
>TRBJ1-2|.|TRBV12-3/TRBV12-4|.
TGTGCCAGCAGGATGACAGGTTATGGCTACACCTTC
CASRMTGYGYTF
>TRBJ2-5|.|TRBV5-1|.
TGCGCCAGCAGCTTGGCGGACAATGAGCAGTACTTC
CASSLADNEQYF
>TRBJ2-1|.|TRBV5-1|TRBD2
TGCGCCAGCACTAGCGGAAATTTGGATGAGCAGTTCTTC
CASTSGNLDEQFF
>TRBJ2-7|.|TRBV6-6|TRBD1
TGTGCCAGCAGCAACCGGGACAGGGGTTTGTACGAGCAGTACTTC
CASSNRDRGLYEQYF
>TRBJ2-1|few|TRBV3-1|TRBD2
TGTGCCAGCGAAGGACTAGCGGGCCATGAGCAGTTCTTC
CASEGLAGHEQFF
>TRBJ2-1|many|TRBV4-3|TRBD2
TGCGCCAGCAGCCAAGGACTAGCGGGAGAATGGGGTGAGCAGTTCTTC
CASSQGLAGEWGEQFF